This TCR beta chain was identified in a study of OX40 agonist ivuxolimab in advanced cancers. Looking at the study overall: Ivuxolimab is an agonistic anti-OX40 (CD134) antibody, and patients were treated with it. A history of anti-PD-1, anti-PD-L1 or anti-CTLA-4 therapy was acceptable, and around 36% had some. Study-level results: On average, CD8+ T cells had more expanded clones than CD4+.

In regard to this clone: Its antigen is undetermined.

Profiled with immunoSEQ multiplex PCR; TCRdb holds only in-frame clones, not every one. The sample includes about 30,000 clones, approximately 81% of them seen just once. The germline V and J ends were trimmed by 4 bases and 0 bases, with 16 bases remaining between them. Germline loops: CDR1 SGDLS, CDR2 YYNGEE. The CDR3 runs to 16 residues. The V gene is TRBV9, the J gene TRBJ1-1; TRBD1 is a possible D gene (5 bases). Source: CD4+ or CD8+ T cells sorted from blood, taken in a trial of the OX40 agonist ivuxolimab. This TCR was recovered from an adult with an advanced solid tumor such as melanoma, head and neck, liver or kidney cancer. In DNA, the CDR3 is TGTGCCAGCAGCCCGGGGAGGGGCGGGATGAACACTGAAGCTTTCTTT. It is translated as CASSPGRGGMNTEAFF.